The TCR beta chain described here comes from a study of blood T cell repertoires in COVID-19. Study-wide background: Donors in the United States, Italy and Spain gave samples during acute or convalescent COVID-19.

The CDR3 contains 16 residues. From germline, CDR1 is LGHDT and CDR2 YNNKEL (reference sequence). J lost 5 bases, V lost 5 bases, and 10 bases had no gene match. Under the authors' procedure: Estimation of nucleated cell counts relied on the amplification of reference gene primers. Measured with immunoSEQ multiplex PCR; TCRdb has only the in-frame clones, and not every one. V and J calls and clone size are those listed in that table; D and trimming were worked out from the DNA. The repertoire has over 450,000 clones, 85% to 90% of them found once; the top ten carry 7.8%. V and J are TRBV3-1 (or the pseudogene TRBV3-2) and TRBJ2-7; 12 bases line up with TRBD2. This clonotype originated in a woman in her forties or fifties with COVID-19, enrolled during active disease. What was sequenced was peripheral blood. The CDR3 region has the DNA TGTGCCAGCAGCGAAGCTAGCGGGGGGGCGTTGGACGAGCAGTACTTC. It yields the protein CASSEASGGALDEQYF.